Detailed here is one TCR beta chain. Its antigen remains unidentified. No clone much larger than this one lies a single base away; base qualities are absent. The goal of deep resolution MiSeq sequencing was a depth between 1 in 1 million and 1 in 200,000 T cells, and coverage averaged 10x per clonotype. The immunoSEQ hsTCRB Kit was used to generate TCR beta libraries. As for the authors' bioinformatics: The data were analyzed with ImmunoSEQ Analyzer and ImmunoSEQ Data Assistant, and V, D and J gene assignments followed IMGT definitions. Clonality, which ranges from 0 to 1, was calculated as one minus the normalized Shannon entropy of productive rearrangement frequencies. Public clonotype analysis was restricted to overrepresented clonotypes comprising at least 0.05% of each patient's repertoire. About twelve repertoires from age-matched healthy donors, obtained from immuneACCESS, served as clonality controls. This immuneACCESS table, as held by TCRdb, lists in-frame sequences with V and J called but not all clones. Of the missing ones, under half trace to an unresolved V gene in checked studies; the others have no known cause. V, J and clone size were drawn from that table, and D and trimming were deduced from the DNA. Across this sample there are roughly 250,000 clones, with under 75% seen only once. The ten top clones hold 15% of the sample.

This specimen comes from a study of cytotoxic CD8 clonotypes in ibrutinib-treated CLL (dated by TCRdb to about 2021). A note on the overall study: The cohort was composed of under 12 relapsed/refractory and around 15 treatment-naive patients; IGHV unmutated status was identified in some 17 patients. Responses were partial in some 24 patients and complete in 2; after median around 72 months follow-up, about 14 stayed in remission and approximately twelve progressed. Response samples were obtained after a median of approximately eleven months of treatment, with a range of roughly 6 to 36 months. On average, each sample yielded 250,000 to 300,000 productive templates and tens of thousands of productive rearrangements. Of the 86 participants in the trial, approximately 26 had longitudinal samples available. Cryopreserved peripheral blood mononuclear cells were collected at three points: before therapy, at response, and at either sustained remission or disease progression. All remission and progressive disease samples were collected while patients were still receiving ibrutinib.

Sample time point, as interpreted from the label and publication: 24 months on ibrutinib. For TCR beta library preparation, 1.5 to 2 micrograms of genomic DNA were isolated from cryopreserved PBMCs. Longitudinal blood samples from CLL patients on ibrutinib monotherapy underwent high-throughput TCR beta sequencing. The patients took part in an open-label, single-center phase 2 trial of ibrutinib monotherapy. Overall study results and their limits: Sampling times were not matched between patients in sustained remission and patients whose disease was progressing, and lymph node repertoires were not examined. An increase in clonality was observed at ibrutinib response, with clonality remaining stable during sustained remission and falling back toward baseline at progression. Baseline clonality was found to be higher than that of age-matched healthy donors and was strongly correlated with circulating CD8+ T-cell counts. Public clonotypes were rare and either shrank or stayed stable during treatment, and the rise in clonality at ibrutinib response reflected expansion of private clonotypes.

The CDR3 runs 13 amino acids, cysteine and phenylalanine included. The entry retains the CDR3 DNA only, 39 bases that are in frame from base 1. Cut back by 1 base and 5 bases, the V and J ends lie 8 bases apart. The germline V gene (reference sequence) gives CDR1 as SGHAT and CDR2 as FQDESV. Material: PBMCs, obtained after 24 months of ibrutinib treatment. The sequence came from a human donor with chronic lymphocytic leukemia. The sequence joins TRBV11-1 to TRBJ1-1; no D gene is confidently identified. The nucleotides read TGTGCCAGCAGCTTAGGGTTTGGGACTGAAGCTTTCTTT. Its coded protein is CASSLGFGTEAFF. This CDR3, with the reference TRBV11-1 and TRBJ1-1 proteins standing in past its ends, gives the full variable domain EAEVAQSPRYKITEKSQAVAFWCDPISGHATLYWYRQILGQGPELLVQFQDESVVDDSQLPKDRFSAERLKGVDSTLKIQPAELGDSAMYLCASSLGFGTEAFFGQGTRLTVV.